The 15 T cell receptor beta chains presented below share a single source sample, sequenced in a study of T cells in women clearing cervical HPV infection. Assay used: immunoSEQ multiplex PCR; TCRdb lists only in-frame clones, some missing. The sample holds approximately 28,000 clones. The sample taken for sequencing was blood buffy coat. All receptors come from a woman aged 18-70 years with a cervical HPV16 infection that either progressed to CIN3+ or cleared (not recorded which).

Note on this clone: The read ends 3 residues before the CDR3 terminus; that terminus is restored from the germline J gene. The chain is built from TRBV12-3 or TRBV12-4 and TRBJ1-1, with 7 bases that match TRBD1. Trimming removed 6 bases from V and 0 bases from J; junction bases left unmatched: 7. The CDR3 is 15 residues long. The sequenced CDR3 bases are TGTGCCAGCAGACGCCGACAGGGACTGAACACTGAA. Translation gives CASRRRQGLNTE. The full-length CDR3 reads as CASRRRQGLNTEAFF.

Comments on this clone: Read coverage stops 3 residues before the CDR3 terminus; the germline J gene supplies the remainder. The chain is built from TRBV7-9 and TRBJ2-1; TRBD1 matches 7 bases. The CDR3 runs to 15 residues. V shed 5 bases, J shed 3 bases, and the junction held 7 bases outside the gene matches. Germline CDR1 and CDR2: SEHNR and FQNEAQ (reference sequence). CDR3 in amino acids: CASSGWTGDYNEQFF. CDR3 DNA, as far as it was read: TGTGCCAGCAGCGGCTGGACAGGAGACTACAATGAG.

As for this clone: The CDR3 extends 3 residues past the end of the read, so its final part is completed from the germline J gene. The chain carries TRBV6-1 and TRBJ1-2; TRBD1 might be the D (5 bases). V was clipped by 5 bases and J by 2 bases, with 12 bases between them. The CDR3 has 14 amino acids. Germline V CDR1 and CDR2: MNHNS, SASEGT. The covered CDR3 bases are TGTGCCAGCAGTAAAGGCCCAGGGAACTATGGC. Translated, it gives CASSKGPGNYG. The full CDR3 reads CASSKGPGNYGYTF.

Remarks on this clone: The observed sequence ends 3 residues before the CDR3 terminus, with the missing tail filled in from the germline J gene. This chain joins TRBV5-1 and TRBJ2-1; 8 nucleotides agree with TRBD2. This CDR3 is built from 16 residues. The junction had 4 bases not matched to a gene; V was cut back by 0 bases and J by 2 bases. Germline CDR1 reads SGHRS; CDR2 reads YFSETQ. CDR3 residues: CASSLGLAGPYNEQFF. The CDR3 bases that were read are TGCGCCAGCAGCTTGGGCTTAGCGGGGCCCTACAATGAG. Supplemented by reference TRBV5-1 and TRBJ2-1, the full variable domain reads KAGVTQTPRYLIKTRGQQVTLSCSPISGHRSVSWYQQTPGQGLQFLFEYFSETQRNKGNFPGRFSGRQFSNSRSEMNVSTLELGDSALYLCASSLGLAGPYNEQFFGPGTRLTVL.

To note about this clone: The missing CDR3 end, 3 residues past where the read stops, is filled in from the germline J gene. The chain has TRBV5-6 and TRBJ1-4, with D possibly matching TRBD1 (6 bases). The CDR3 has 13 amino acids. CDR1 and CDR2 (germline): SGHDT, YYEEEE. V lost 4 bases to trimming and J lost 7 bases, with 11 bases between them. CDR3 in amino acids: CASSPGVGEKLFF. CDR3 DNA (partial): TGTGCCAGCAGCCCAGGGGTAGGTGAAAAA.

On this clone itself: With the read ending 3 residues before the CDR3 end, the germline J gene is used to fill in that end. This chain links TRBV18 with TRBJ2-3; 9 bases fit TRBD1. Germline V gives CDR1 KGHSH, CDR2 LQKENI. The CDR3 spans 15 residues. V lost 4 bases to trimming and J lost 2 bases; unmatched junction nucleotides: 4. The CDR3 here is CASSLGQGTTDTQYF. CDR3 bases read: TGTGCCAGCTCACTGGGACAGGGAACCACAGATACG. Full variable domain (outside the CDR3, taken from reference TRBV18 and TRBJ2-3): NAGVMQNPRHLVRRRGQEARLRCSPMKGHSHVYWYRQLPEEGLKFMVYLQKENIIDESGMPKERFSAEFPKEGPSILRIQQVVRGDSAAYFCASSLGQGTTDTQYFGPGTRLTVL.

Incomplete CDR3 DNA: TGTGCCAGTCAAAGGGCCTTGGTCACTGAA. It yields the protein CASQRALVTE. The whole CDR3 protein reads CASQRALVTEAFF. The rearrangement uses TRBV19 and TRBJ1-1; D not resolved. The read ends 3 residues before the CDR3 terminus; that terminus is restored from the germline J gene. The V and J ends lost 8 bases and 4 bases respectively, with 14 bases between them. The CDR3 length is 13 residues. CDR1 is LNHDA, CDR2 SQIVND, per germline (reference sequence).

Remarks on this clone: The CDR3 is cut off 3 residues early in the read; its end comes from the germline J gene. This chain connects TRBV2 to TRBJ1-1, with 8 bases matching TRBD1. Losses at the gene ends were 11 bases for V and 0 bases for J; bases not matched to a gene: 5. The CDR3 runs to 13 residues. Germline-derived CDR1 and CDR2 are SNHLY and FYNNEI. The CDR3 DNA, read in part, is TGTGCCGTACGACAGGGGTTGAACACTGAA. This translates into CAVRQGLNTE. The complete CDR3 protein is CAVRQGLNTEAFF.

On this clone itself: The CDR3 end falls 3 residues outside the read, so it is completed with the germline J gene. The chain carries TRBV7-9 and TRBJ1-1; perhaps TRBD1 as D (5 bases). The CDR3 extends over 15 amino acids. Germline-derived CDR1 and CDR2 are SEHNR and FQNEAQ (reference sequence). With 0 bases removed from V and 1 base from J, the gap between germline ends came to 9 bases. Partial CDR3 DNA: TGTGCCAGCAGCTTAGCGGGACTAGAGAACACTGAA. Translation gives CASSLAGLENTE. The full CDR3 sequence reads CASSLAGLENTEAFF.

About this clone itself: The read gets to within 3 residues of the CDR3 end, and the germline J gene fills in the rest. The chain employs TRBV6-1 and TRBJ1-2; perhaps TRBD1 as D (6 bases). The CDR3 runs 16 residues. V lost 1 base, J lost 5 bases, and 17 bases lay in between. Germline CDR1 MNHNS, CDR2 SASEGT. The CDR3 loop reads CASSEDPGLDSYGYTF. The DNA read from the CDR3 is TGTGCCAGCAGTGAAGACCCAGGATTGGACAGTTATGGC.

In regard to this clone: The read halts 3 residues ahead of the CDR3 end, with the missing end drawn from the germline J gene. The chain joins TRBV29-1 to TRBJ2-1; tentatively, D is TRBD2 (5 bases). V was pared by 3 bases and J by 8 bases, with 14 bases between. CDR3 length equals 13 residues. Germline loops: CDR1 SQVTM, CDR2 ANQGSEA. CDR3 DNA (partial): TGCAGCGTTGATCGGGGATCTGGTCATGAG. It yields the protein CSVDRGSGHE. The entire CDR3 protein is CSVDRGSGHEQFF.

As concerns this clone: Read data end 3 residues before the CDR3 end; the end is taken from the germline J gene. The chain is built from TRBV5-6 and TRBJ2-1; 10 bases are a match to TRBD2. Germline CDR1 and CDR2: SGHDT and YYEEEE. The V segment lost 3 bases and the J segment 1 base; nucleotides outside the gene matches: 1. This CDR3 comprises 15 residues. The covered CDR3 bases are TGTGCCAGCAGCTGGGGACTAGCGTCCTACAATGAG. Amino acids: CASSWGLASYNE. The CDR3 reads in full as CASSWGLASYNEQFF.

Regarding this clone: The read falls 3 residues short of the CDR3 end, and the missing part is taken from the germline J gene. This rearrangement joins TRBV28 to TRBJ2-7; D not resolved. With 4 bases removed from V and 2 bases from J, the gap between germline ends came to 18 bases. The CDR3 sequence is 16 residues long. In germline, CDR1 is MDHEN, CDR2 SYDVKM. CDR3 protein: CASSSPQAGEAYEQYF. The sequenced CDR3 bases are TGTGCCAGCAGTTCGCCCCAGGCAGGTGAAGCCTACGAG. Filled out from reference TRBV28 and TRBJ2-7, the complete variable domain reads DVKVTQSSRYLVKRTGEKVFLECVQDMDHENMFWYRQDPGLGLRLIYFSYDVKMKEKGDIPEGYSVSREKKERFSLILESASTNQTSMYLCASSSPQAGEAYEQYFGPGTRLTVT.

Turning to this clone: The read is 3 residues too short to cover the CDR3 end, so that end is filled in from the germline J gene. The rearrangement uses TRBV2 and TRBJ2-3; TRBD2 matches 11 bases. Germline V lookup: CDR1 SNHLY, CDR2 FYNNEI. V lost 8 bases to trimming and J lost 1 base; unmatched junction nucleotides: 5. CDR3 length equals 15 residues. The chain's CDR3 is CASQSLAGGTDTQYF. The DNA read from the CDR3 is TGTGCCAGCCAATCACTAGCGGGGGGCACAGATACG.

CDR3 amino acids: CSARGTSGRDGYEQYF. Incomplete CDR3 DNA: TGCAGTGCTAGAGGAACTAGCGGGAGAGATGGCTACGAG. The chain carries TRBV20-1 and TRBJ2-7; TRBD2 agrees at 11 bases. The DNA ends 3 residues before the CDR3 does, and the rest of the CDR3 is filled in from the germline J gene. The CDR3 covers 16 residues. Looked up from germline, CDR1 is DFQATT and CDR2 is SNEGSKA (reference sequence). Losses at the gene ends were 1 base for V and 3 bases for J; bases not matched to a gene: 8.